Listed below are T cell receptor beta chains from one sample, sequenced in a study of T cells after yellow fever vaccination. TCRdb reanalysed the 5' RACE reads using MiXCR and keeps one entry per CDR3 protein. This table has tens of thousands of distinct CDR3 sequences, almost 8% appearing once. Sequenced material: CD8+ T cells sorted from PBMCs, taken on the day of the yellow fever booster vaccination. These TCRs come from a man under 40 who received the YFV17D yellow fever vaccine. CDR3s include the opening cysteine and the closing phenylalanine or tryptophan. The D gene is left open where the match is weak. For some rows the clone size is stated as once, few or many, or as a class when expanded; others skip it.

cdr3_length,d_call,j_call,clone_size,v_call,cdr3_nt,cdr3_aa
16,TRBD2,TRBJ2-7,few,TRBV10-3,TGTGCCATCAGTGAGTCCATAGGGACTAGCGGCGCCGAGCAGTACTTC,CAISESIGTSGAEQYF
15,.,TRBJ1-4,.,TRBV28,TGTGCCAGCAGTTCCCCGGGGCGCGGGTTTGAAAAACTGTTTTTT,CASSSPGRGFEKLFF
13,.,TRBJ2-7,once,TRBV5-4,TGTGCCAGCAGCGTCCCGGGGGGCAACGAGCAGTACTTC,CASSVPGGNEQYF
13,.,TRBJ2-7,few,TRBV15,TGTGCCACCAGCGGAGGGGGAGATTACGAGCAGTACTTC,CATSGGGDYEQYF
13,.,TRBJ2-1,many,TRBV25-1,TGTGCCAGCGGTTGGGAGACCCCCAATGAGCAGTTCTTC,CASGWETPNEQFF
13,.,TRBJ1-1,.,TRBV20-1,TGCAGTGCTAGACAGACAGGTTGGATTGAAGCTTTCTTT,CSARQTGWIEAFF
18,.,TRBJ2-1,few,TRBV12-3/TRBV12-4,TGTGCCAGCAGGACCACTTCGTCTGCAGGGTCCTCCTACAATGAGCAGTTCTTC,CASRTTSSAGSSYNEQFF
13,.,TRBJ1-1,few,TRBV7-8,TGTGCCAGCAGCCCGGGGATGAGACCTGAAGCTTTCTTT,CASSPGMRPEAFF
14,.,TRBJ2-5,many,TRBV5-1,TGCGCCAGCAGCCGGCCTAATCCCCAAGAGACCCAGTACTTC,CASSRPNPQETQYF
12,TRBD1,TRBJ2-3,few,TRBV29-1,TGCAGCGTTGAGGACAGGTGGGATACGCAGTATTTT,CSVEDRWDTQYF
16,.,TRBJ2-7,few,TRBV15,TGTGCCACCAGCAGAGAGCTGGACCTCCCGAGTAGCGAGCAGTACTTC,CATSRELDLPSSEQYF
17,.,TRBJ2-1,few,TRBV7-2,TGTGCCAGCAGCCCAGACTTTAGCGTGGGCCTATACAATGAGCAGTTCTTC,CASSPDFSVGLYNEQFF
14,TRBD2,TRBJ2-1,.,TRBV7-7,TGTGCCAGCAGCATGGGGACTAGCGTTAATGAGCAGTTCTTC,CASSMGTSVNEQFF
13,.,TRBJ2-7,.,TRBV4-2,TGTGCCAGCAGCCGCGGACTCTCCTACGAGCAGTACTTC,CASSRGLSYEQYF
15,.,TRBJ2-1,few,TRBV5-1,TGCGCCAGCAGCTTGGCGAGTGGTCCTCTCTATGAGCAGTTCTTC,CASSLASGPLYEQFF
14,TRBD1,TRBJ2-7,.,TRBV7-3,TGTGCCAGCAGCCCAGACAGGGGCTCCTACGAGCAGTACTTC,CASSPDRGSYEQYF
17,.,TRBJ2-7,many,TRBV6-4,TGTGCCAGCAGTGACAGAGATCTCCGGCAGGGCCTCTGGGAGCAGTACTTC,CASSDRDLRQGLWEQYF
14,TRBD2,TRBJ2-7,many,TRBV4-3,TGCGCCAGCAGCCCCGCTAGCGGCACCTACGAGCAGTACTTC,CASSPASGTYEQYF
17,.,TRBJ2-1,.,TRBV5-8,TGTGCCAGCAGCTTGGGGCAGGTACTAAGCTACTACAATGAGCAGTTCTTC,CASSLGQVLSYYNEQFF
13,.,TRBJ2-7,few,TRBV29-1,TGCAGCGTTGAAGCGGCGGGTAGCTACGAGCAGTACTTC,CSVEAAGSYEQYF
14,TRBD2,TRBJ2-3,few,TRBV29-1,TGCAGCGTTGCGACTAGCGGTGCCACAGATACGCAGTATTTT,CSVATSGATDTQYF
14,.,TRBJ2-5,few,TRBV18,TGTGCCAGCTCACCATTCCCCGAGGGGGAGACCCAGTACTTC,CASSPFPEGETQYF
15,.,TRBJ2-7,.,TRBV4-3,TGCGCCAGCAGCCAAGGGGCGGGACCCTACTACGAGCAGTACTTC,CASSQGAGPYYEQYF
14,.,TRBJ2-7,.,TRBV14,TGTGCCAGCAGCCAAGATCACGGGACCTACGAGCAGTACTTC,CASSQDHGTYEQYF
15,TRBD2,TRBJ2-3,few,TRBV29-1,TGCAGCGTTGAAGACTACGGGAGGGCCACAGATACGCAGTATTTT,CSVEDYGRATDTQYF
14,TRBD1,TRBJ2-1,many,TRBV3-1,TGTGCCAGCAGCTTGGGACAGGGGGCGCTTGAGCAGTTCTTC,CASSLGQGALEQFF
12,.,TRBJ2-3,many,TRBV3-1,TGTGCCGGAGGCGAGCCCCCAGATACGCAGTATTTT,CAGGEPPDTQYF
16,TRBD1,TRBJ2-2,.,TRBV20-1,TGCAGTGCTAGAGCCGTACAGGGGCTTCACACCGGGGAGCTGTTTTTT,CSARAVQGLHTGELFF
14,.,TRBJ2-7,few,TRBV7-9,TGTGCCAGCAGCTTAGGGTACAGTACCTACGAGCAGTACTTC,CASSLGYSTYEQYF
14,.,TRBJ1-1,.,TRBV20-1,TGCAGTGCTAGAGATCACCTGGCGAACACTGAAGCTTTCTTT,CSARDHLANTEAFF
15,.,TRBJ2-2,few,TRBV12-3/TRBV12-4,TGTGCCAGCAGTTTACGAGGGGAAAACACCGGGGAGCTGTTTTTT,CASSLRGENTGELFF
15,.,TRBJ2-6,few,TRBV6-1,TGTGCCAGCAACCAGGACCCCTCTGGGGCCAACGTCCTGACTTTC,CASNQDPSGANVLTF
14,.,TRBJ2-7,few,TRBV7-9,TGTGCCAGCAGCAGAGCTCTGGGGACCTACGAGCAGTACTTC,CASSRALGTYEQYF
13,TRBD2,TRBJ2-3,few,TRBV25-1,TGTGCCAGCAGCCCCAGCGGGACGAATACGCAGTATTTT,CASSPSGTNTQYF
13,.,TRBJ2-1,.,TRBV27,TGTGCCAGCAGTTTATCGGGCGGGAATGAGCAGTTCTTC,CASSLSGGNEQFF
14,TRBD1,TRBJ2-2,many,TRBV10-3,TGTGCCATCCCCGGGACAGGGGAAACCGGGGAGCTGTTTTTT,CAIPGTGETGELFF
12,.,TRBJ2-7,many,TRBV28,TGTGCCAGCAGTCCACAGGGCGACGAGCAGTACTTC,CASSPQGDEQYF
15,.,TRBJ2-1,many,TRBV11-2,TGTGCCAGCAGCCCTAGGGGGGGCGGGGGCAATGAGCAGTTCTTC,CASSPRGGGGNEQFF
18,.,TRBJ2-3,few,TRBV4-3,TGCGCCAGCAGCCCATCGGGGGCGGGGCCCCTCAGCACAGATACGCAGTATTTT,CASSPSGAGPLSTDTQYF
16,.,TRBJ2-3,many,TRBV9,TGTGCCAGCAGCCCCCCTACAGGTCTTGGCGCAGATACGCAGTATTTT,CASSPPTGLGADTQYF
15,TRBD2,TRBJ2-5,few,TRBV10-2,TGCGCCAGCAGTGAGGTAGCGGGAGGGGAAGAGACCCAGTACTTC,CASSEVAGGEETQYF
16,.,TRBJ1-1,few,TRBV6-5,TGTGCCAGCAGTTATAGAGTATCTCTACAGCAGGATGAAGCTTTCTTT,CASSYRVSLQQDEAFF
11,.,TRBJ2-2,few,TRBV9,TGTGCCAGCAGCGTAGGCGGGGAGCTGTTTTTT,CASSVGGELFF
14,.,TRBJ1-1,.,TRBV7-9,TGTGCCAGCAGCTACCTCGGACAGAACACTGAAGCTTTCTTT,CASSYLGQNTEAFF